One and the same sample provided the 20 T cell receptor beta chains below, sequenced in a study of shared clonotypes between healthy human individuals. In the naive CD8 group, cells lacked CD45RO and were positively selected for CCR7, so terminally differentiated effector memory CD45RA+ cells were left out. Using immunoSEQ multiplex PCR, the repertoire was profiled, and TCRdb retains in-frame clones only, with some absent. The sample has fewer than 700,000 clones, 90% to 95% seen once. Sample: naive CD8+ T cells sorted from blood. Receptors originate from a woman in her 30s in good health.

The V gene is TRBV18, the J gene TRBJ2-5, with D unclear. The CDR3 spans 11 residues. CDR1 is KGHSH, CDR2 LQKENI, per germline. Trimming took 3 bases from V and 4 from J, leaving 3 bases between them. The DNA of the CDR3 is TGTGCCAGCTCACCGACAGAGACCCAGTACTTC. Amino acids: CASSPTETQYF.

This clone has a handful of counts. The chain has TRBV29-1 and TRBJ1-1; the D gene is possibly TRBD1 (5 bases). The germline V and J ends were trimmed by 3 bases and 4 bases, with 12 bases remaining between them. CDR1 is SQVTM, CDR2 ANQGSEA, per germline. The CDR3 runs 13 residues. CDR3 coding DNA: TGCAGCGTTGACAGGGCTTCACCCACTGAAGCTTTCTTT. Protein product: CSVDRASPTEAFF.

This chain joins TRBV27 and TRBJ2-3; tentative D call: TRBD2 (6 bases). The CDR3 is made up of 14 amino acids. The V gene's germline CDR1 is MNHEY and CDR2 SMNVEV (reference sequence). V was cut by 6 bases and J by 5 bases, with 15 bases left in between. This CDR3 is CASSPVGGGDTQYF. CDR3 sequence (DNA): TGTGCCAGCAGCCCGGTGGGAGGCGGAGATACGCAGTATTTT.

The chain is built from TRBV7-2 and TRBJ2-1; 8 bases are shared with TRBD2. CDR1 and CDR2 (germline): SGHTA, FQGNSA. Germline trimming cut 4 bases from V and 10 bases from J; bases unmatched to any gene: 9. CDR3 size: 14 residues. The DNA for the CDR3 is TGTGCCAGCAGCTCTCCGGGACTAGGGTGGGAGCAGTTCTTC. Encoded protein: CASSSPGLGWEQFF.

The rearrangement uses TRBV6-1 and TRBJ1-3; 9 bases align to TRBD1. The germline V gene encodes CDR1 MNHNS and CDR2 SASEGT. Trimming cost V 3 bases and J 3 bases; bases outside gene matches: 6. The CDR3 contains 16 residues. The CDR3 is CASSDGTGSLGNTIYF. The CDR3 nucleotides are TGTGCCAGCAGTGACGGGACAGGGTCTCTTGGAAACACCATATATTTT.

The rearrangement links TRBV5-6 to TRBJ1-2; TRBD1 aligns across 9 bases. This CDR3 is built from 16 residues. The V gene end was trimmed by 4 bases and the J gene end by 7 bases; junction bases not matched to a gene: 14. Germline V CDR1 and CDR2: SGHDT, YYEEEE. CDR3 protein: CASSPRDREMVGGYTF. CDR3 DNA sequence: TGTGCCAGCAGCCCCCGGGACAGGGAGATGGTAGGTGGCTACACCTTC.

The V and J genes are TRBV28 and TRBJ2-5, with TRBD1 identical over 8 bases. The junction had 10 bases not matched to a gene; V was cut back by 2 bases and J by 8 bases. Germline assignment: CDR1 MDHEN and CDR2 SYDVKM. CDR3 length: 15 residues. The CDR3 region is CASSLPDRGQATQYF. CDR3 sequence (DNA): TGTGCCAGCAGTTTACCCGACAGGGGCCAAGCTACCCAGTACTTC.

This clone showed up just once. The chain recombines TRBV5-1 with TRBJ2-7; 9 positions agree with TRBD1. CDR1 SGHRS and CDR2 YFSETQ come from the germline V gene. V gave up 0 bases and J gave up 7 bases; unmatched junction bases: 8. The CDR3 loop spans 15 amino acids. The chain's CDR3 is CASSLEGTGFSEQYF. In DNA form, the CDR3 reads TGCGCCAGCAGCTTGGAAGGGACAGGGTTTTCTGAGCAGTACTTC.

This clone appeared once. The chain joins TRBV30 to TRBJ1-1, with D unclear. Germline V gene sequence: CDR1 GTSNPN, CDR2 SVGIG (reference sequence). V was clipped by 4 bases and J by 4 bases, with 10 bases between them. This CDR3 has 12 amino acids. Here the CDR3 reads CAWNDWATEAFF. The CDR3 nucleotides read TGTGCCTGGAACGACTGGGCCACTGAAGCTTTCTTT.

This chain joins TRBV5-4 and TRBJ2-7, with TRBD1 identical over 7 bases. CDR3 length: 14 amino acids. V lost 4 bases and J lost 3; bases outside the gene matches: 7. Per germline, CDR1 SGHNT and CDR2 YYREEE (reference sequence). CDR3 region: CASSPRGTNYEQYF. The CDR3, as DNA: TGTGCCAGCAGCCCCAGGGGGACGAACTACGAGCAGTACTTC.

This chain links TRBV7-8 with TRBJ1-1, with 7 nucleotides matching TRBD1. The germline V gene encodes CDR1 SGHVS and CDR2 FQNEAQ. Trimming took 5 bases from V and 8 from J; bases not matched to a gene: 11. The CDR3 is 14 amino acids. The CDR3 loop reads CASSTENRGREAFF. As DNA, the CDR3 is TGTGCCAGCAGCACCGAAAACAGGGGAAGGGAAGCTTTCTTT.

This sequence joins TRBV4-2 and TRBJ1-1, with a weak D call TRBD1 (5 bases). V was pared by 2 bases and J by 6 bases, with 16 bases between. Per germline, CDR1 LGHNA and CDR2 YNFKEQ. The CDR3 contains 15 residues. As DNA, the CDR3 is TGTGCCAGCAGCCAACCGTCCCGGGACTTGTCTGAAGCTTTCTTT. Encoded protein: CASSQPSRDLSEAFF.

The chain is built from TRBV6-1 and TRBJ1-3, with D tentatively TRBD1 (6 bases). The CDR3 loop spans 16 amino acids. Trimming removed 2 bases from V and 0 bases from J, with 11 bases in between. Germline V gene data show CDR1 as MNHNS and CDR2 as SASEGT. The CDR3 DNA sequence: TGTGCCAGCAGTGAACTGGGGGCCCCCTCTGGAAACACCATATATTTT. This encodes CASSELGAPSGNTIYF.

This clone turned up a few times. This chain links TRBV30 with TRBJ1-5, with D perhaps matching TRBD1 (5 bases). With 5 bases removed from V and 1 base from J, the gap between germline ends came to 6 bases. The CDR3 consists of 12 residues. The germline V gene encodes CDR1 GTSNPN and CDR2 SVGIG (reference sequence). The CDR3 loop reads CAWGGSNQPQHF. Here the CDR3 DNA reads TGTGCCTGGGGGGGGAGCAATCAGCCCCAGCATTTT.

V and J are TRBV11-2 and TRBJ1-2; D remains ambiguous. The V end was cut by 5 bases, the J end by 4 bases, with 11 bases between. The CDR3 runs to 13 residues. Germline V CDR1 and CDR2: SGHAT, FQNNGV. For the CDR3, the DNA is TGTGCCAGCAGCCCAGTGGTGGCCTATGGCTACACCTTC. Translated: CASSPVVAYGYTF.

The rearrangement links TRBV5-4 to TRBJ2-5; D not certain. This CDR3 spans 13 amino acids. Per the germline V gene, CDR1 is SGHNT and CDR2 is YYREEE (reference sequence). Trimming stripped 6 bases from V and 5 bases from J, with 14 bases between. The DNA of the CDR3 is TGTGCCAGCAACGTCGCGGCCACCGAGACCCAGTACTTC. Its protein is CASNVAATETQYF.

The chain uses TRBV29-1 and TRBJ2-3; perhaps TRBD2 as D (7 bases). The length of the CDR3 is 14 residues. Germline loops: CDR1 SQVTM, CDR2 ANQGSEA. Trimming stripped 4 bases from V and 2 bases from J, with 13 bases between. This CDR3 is CSVGGGPNTDTQYF. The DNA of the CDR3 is TGCAGCGTTGGGGGGGGGCCCAACACAGATACGCAGTATTTT.

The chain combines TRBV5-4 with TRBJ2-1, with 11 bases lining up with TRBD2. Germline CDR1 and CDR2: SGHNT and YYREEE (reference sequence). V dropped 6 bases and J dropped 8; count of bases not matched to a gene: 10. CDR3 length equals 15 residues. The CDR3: CASTIAGGPGDEQFF. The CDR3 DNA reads TGTGCCAGCACCATAGCGGGAGGGCCCGGGGATGAGCAGTTCTTC.

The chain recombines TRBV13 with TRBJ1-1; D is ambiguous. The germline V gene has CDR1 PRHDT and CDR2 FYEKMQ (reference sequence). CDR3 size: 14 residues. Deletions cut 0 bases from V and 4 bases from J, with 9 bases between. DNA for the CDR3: TGTGCCAGCAGCTTAGGGGGGTTTGGCACTGAAGCTTTCTTT. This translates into CASSLGGFGTEAFF.

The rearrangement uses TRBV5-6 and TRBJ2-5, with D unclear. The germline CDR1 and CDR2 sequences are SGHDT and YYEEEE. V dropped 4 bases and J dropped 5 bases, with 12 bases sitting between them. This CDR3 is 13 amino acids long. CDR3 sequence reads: CASSANGHETQYF. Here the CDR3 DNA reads TGTGCCAGCAGCGCAAATGGCCACGAGACCCAGTACTTC.